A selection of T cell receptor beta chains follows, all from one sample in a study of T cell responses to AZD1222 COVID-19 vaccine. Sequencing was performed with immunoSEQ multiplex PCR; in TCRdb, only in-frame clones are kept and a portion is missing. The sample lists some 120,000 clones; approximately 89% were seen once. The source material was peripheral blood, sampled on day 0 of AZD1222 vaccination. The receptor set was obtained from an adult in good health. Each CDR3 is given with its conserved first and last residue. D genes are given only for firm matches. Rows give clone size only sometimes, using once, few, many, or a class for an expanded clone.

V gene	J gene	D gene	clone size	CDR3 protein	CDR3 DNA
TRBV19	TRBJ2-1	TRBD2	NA	CASSISGTSGYNEQFF	TGTGCCAGTAGTATTTCAGGGACTAGCGGTTACAATGAGCAGTTCTTC
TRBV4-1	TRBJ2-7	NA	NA	CASSQGRGSYEQYF	TGCGCCAGCAGCCAAGGGCGGGGATCCTACGAGCAGTACTTC
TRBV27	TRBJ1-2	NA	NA	CASSSWGRDYGYTF	TGTGCCAGCAGTTCGTGGGGGCGCGACTATGGCTACACCTTC
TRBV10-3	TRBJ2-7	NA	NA	CAISESKGSYEQYF	TGTGCCATCAGTGAGTCAAAGGGCTCCTACGAGCAGTACTTC
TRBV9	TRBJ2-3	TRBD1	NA	CASSPPTGLFTDTQYF	TGTGCCAGCAGCCCCCCGACAGGGTTGTTTACAGATACGCAGTATTTT
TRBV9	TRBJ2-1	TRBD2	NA	CASSVASGQNNEQFF	TGTGCCAGCAGCGTAGCTAGCGGACAAAACAATGAGCAGTTCTTC
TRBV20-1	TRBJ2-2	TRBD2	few	CSASSTSGGENTGELFF	TGCAGTGCTAGTTCGACTAGCGGGGGGGAGAACACCGGGGAGCTGTTTTTT
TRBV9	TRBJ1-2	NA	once	CASSRGAGAAYGYTF	TGTGCCAGCAGCAGGGGGGCAGGGGCAGCCTATGGCTACACCTTC
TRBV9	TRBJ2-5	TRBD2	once	CASSVGDTSGGSTQYF	TGTGCCAGCAGCGTAGGAGATACGTCGGGGGGATCGACCCAGTACTTC
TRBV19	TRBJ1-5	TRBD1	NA	CASSVYRGSNQPQHF	TGTGCCAGTAGTGTCTACAGGGGGAGCAATCAGCCCCAGCATTTT
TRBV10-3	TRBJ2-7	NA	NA	CAISVGQSYEQYF	TGTGCCATCAGTGTCGGGCAGAGCTACGAGCAGTACTTC
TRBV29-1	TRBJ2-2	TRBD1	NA	CSVSETGANTGELFF	TGCAGCGTTTCTGAGACAGGGGCGAACACCGGGGAGCTGTTTTTT
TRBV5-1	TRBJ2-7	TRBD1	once	CASSSGQADPIYEQYF	TGCGCCAGCAGCTCCGGACAGGCCGACCCGATCTACGAGCAGTACTTC
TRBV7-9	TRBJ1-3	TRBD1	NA	CASSPGRDSGSGNTIYF	TGTGCCAGCAGCCCCGGTCGGGACAGCGGCTCTGGAAACACCATATATTTT
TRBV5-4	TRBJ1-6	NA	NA	CASSSERKENSPLHF	TGTGCCAGCAGCTCAGAGCGGAAGGAGAATTCACCCCTCCACTTT
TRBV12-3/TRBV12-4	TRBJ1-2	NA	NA	CASTPGGGDGYTF	TGTGCCAGCACCCCGGGAGGGGGGGATGGCTACACCTTC
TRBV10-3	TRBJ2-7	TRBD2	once	CAISESPLGLGDSYEQYF	TGTGCCATCAGTGAGTCGCCCCTGGGACTAGGAGATTCCTATGAGCAGTACTTC
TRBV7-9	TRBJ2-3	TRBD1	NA	CASSSRDREQYF	TGTGCCAGCAGCTCCCGGGACAGAGAGCAGTATTTT
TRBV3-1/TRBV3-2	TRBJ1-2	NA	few	CASSQDRTDLNYGYTF	TGTGCCAGCAGCCAAGATCGTACAGATCTAAACTATGGCTACACCTTC
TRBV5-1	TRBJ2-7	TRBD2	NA	CASSGGTSGYEQYF	TGCGCCAGCAGCGGCGGGACTAGCGGCTACGAGCAGTACTTC
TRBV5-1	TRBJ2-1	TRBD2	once	CASSLAAGGGDEQFF	TGCGCCAGCAGCTTGGCCGCGGGCGGGGGAGATGAGCAGTTCTTC
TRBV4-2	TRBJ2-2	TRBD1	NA	CASSQEGTGLNTGELFF	TGTGCCAGCAGCCAAGAGGGGACAGGGTTAAACACCGGGGAGCTGTTTTTT
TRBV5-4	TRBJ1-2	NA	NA	CASSPLSGGYTF	TGTGCCAGCAGCCCCCTCAGTGGTGGCTACACCTTC
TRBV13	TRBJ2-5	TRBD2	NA	CASSPRTSGTETQYF	TGTGCCAGCAGCCCTCGGACTAGCGGGACGGAGACCCAGTACTTC
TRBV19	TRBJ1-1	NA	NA	CASSIRGLNTEAFF	TGTGCCAGTAGTATTCGGGGATTGAACACTGAAGCTTTCTTT
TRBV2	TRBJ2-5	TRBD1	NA	CAAIFGQGVVETQYF	TGTGCCGCCATTTTCGGACAGGGTGTCGTTGAGACCCAGTACTTC
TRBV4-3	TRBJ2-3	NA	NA	CASSQDRGHTQYF	TGCGCCAGCAGCCAAGACAGGGGCCATACGCAGTATTTT
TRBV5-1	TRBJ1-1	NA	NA	CASTEQLNTEAFF	TGCGCCAGCACAGAACAGCTGAACACTGAAGCTTTCTTT
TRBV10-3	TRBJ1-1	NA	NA	CAISPSSGPSERAFF	TGTGCCATCAGTCCTTCTTCCGGGCCGAGCGAGAGGGCTTTCTTT
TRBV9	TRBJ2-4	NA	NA	CASSPSGAWNIQYF	TGTGCCAGCAGCCCTTCGGGAGCGTGGAACATTCAGTACTTC
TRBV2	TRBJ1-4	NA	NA	CASSDRTGLFF	TGTGCCAGCAGTGACAGGACGGGACTGTTTTTT
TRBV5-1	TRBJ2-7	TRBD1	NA	CASSRSSRQGGEQYF	TGCGCCAGCAGCCGATCCTCCCGACAGGGGGGAGAGCAGTACTTC
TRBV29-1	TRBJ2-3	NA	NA	CSVWGVTDTQYF	TGCAGCGTTTGGGGGGTCACAGATACGCAGTATTTT
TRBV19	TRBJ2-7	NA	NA	CAGCAGPHQSSYEQYF	TGTGCCGGATGCGCAGGGCCCCACCAGAGCTCCTACGAGCAGTACTTC
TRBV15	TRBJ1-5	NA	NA	CATLQGLNQPQHF	TGTGCCACCCTACAGGGATTGAATCAGCCCCAGCATTTT
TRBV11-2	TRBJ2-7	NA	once	CASSSIRGIGSYKQYF	TGTGCCAGCAGCTCAATCAGGGGTATAGGGAGCTACAAGCAGTACTTC
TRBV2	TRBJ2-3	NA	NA	CARGSTDTQYF	TGTGCCAGGGGTAGCACAGATACGCAGTATTTT
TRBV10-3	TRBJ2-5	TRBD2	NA	CAISELAGGQETQYF	TGTGCCATCAGTGAACTAGCGGGGGGGCAAGAGACCCAGTACTTC